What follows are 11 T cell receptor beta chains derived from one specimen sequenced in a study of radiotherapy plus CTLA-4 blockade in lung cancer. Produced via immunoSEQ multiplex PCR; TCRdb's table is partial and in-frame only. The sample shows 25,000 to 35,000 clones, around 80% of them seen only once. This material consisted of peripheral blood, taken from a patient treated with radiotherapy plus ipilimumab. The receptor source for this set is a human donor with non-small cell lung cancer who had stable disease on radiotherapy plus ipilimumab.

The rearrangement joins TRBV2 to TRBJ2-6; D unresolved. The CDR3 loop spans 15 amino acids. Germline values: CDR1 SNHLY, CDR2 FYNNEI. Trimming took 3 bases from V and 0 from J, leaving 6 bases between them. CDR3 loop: CASSDWASGANVLTF. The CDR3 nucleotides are TGTGCCAGCAGTGATTGGGCCTCTGGGGCCAACGTCCTGACTTTC.

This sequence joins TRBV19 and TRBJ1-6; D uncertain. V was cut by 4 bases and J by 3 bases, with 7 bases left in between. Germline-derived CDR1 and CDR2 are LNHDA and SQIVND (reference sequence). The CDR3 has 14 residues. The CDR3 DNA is TGTGCCAGTAGTACACGGGACTATAATTCACCCCTCCACTTT. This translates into CASSTRDYNSPLHF.

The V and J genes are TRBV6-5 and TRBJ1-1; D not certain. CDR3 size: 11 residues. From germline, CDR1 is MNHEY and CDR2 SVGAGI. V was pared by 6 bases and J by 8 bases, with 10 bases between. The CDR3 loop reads CASSEREEAFF. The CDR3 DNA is TGTGCCAGCAGCGAACGAGAAGAAGCTTTCTTT.

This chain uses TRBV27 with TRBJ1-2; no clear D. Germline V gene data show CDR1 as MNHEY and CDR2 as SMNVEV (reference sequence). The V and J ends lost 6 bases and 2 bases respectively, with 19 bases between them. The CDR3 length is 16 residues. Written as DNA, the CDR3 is TGTGCCAGCAGCCTAAACCTATTACAAAGAAACTATGGCTACACCTTC. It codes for CASSLNLLQRNYGYTF.

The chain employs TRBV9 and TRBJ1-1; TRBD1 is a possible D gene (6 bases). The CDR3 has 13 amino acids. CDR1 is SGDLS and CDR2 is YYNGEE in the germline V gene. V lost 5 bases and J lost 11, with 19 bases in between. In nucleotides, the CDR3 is TGTGCCAGCAGTGAAACAGGGAAATCTGCGGCTTTCTTT. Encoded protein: CASSETGKSAAFF.

The DNA for the CDR3 is TGTGCCAGCAGTGCGGCAGGGGATAATGGCTACACCTTC. Its translation is CASSAAGDNGYTF. This chain uses TRBV2 with TRBJ1-2; TRBD1 is a possible D gene (6 bases). The CDR3 has 13 residues. Trimming removed 4 bases at V and 6 bases at J, with 12 bases between. Germline V gene lookup returns CDR1 SNHLY and CDR2 FYNNEI.

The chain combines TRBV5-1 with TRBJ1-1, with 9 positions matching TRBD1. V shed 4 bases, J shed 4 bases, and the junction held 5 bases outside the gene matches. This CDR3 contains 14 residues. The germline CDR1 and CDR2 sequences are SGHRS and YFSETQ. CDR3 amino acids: CASSPGTGTTEAFF. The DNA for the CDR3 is TGCGCCAGCAGCCCCGGGACAGGGACCACTGAAGCTTTCTTT.

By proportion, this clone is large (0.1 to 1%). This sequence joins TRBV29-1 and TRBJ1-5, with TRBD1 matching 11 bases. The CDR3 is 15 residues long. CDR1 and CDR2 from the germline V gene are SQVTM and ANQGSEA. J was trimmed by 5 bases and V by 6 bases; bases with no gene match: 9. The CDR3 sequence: CSVGGQGERDQPQHF. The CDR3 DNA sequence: TGCAGCGTCGGGGGACAGGGGGAAAGGGATCAGCCCCAGCATTTT.

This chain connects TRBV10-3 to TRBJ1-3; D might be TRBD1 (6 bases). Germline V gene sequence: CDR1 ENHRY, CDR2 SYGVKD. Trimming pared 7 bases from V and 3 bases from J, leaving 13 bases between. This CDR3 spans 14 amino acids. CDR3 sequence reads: CAIKGTTNGNTIYF. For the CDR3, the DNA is TGTGCCATCAAAGGGACAACTAATGGAAACACCATATATTTT.

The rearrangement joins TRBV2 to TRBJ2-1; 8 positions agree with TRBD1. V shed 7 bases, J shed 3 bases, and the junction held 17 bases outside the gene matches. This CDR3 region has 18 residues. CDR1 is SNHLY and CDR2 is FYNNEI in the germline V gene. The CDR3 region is CASIGSPPRDRLYNEQFF. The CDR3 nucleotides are TGTGCCAGCATTGGATCCCCCCCCCGGGACAGGCTCTACAATGAGCAGTTCTTC.

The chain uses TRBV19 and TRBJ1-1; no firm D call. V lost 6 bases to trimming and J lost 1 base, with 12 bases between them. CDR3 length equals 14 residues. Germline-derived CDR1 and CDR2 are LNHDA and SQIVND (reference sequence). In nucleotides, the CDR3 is TGTGCCAGTAGCGAACTCCAACAGAACACTGAAGCTTTCTTT. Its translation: CASSELQQNTEAFF. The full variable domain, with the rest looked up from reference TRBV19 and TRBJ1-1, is DGGITQSPKYLFRKEGQNVTLSCEQNLNHDAMYWYRQDPGQGLRLIYYSQIVNDFQKGDIAEGYSVSREKKESFPLTVTSAQKNPTAFYLCASSELQQNTEAFFGQGTRLTVV.